These T cell receptor beta chains were read from a single sample in a study of control samples from healthy donors and cancer patients. Generated by immunoSEQ multiplex PCR, the TCRdb table keeps only in-frame clones and is missing some. This sample yields roughly 92,000 clones, of which about 85% are seen a single time; 0.95% to 1.5% belongs to the top ten. Sequencing input: blood. The receptors come from a woman aged 45-60 years in good health. CDR3s include the opening cysteine and the closing phenylalanine or tryptophan. D genes are given only for firm matches.

CDR3	DNA	J	V	D
CASSLAGNTYF	TGTGCCAGCAGTCTCGCGGGAAACACGTACTTC	TRBJ2-7	TRBV12-3/TRBV12-4	-
CASSLGGTGLNTEAFF	TGTGCCAGCAGCTTAGGAGGGACAGGACTTAACACTGAAGCTTTCTTT	TRBJ1-1	TRBV7-9	TRBD1
CASSLEGQAGQPQHF	TGTGCCAGCAGCTTAGAGGGGCAGGCCGGGCAGCCCCAGCATTTT	TRBJ1-5	TRBV7-2	-
CASSMWGSNQPQHF	TGTGCCAGTAGTATGTGGGGTAGCAATCAGCCCCAGCATTTT	TRBJ1-5	TRBV19	-
CASSKPFMRGAPGELFF	TGTGCCAGCAGTAAGCCGTTTATGCGGGGGGCCCCCGGGGAGCTGTTTTTT	TRBJ2-2	TRBV7-9	TRBD2
CASSPTSLGTQYF	TGTGCCAGCAGCCCGACTAGCTTGGGGACCCAGTACTTC	TRBJ2-5	TRBV11-1	TRBD2
CASSQNPTGGGTDTQYF	TGTGCCAGCAGCCAAAACCCGACAGGGGGCGGCACAGATACGCAGTATTTT	TRBJ2-3	TRBV4-2	TRBD1
CASSMGGPSTDTQYF	TGTGCCAGTAGTATGGGGGGACCAAGCACAGATACGCAGTATTTT	TRBJ2-3	TRBV19	-
CASSQDGFRVDEQFF	TGCGCCAGCAGCCAAGATGGGTTTAGGGTAGATGAGCAGTTCTTC	TRBJ2-1	TRBV4-3	-
CASSRDIHSNQPQHF	TGTGCCAGCTCTCGGGACATCCATAGCAATCAGCCCCAGCATTTT	TRBJ1-5	TRBV18	-
CASSQDRDRVSNQPQHF	TGTGCCAGCAGCCAAGATCGGGACAGGGTTTCAAATCAGCCCCAGCATTTT	TRBJ1-5	TRBV14	TRBD1
CASSQEGQPINEKLFF	TGCGCCAGCAGCCAGGAGGGGCAGCCGATTAATGAAAAACTGTTTTTT	TRBJ1-4	TRBV4-3	-
CASSQRWQGPIAQPQHF	TGCGCCAGCAGCCAAAGGTGGCAGGGCCCCATCGCACAGCCCCAGCATTTT	TRBJ1-5	TRBV4-1	-
CASSPYTGELFF	TGTGCCAGCTCACCCTACACCGGGGAGCTGTTTTTT	TRBJ2-2	TRBV18	-
CASSQGGAGGTEAFF	TGCGCCAGCAGCCAAGGAGGGGCGGGGGGAACTGAAGCTTTCTTT	TRBJ1-1	TRBV4-3	-
CAISEGTSGVTDTQYF	TGTGCCATCAGTGAGGGGACTAGCGGGGTCACAGATACGCAGTATTTT	TRBJ2-3	TRBV10-3	TRBD2